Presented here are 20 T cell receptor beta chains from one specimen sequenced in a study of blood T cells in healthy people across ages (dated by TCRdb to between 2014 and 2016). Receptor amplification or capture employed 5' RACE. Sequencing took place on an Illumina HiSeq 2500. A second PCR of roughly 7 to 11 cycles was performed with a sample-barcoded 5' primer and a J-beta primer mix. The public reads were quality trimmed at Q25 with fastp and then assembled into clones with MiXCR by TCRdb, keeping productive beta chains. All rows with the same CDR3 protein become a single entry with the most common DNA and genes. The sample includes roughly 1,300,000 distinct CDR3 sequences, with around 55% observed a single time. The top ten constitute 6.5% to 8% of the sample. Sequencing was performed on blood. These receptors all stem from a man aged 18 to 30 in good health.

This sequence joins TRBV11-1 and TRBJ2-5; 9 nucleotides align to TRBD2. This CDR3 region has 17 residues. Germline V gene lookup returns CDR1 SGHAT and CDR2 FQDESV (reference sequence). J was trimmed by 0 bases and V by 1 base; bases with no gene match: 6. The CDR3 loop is CASSLGLADLYQETQYF. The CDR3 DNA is TGTGCCAGCAGCTTAGGACTAGCGGATTTGTACCAAGAGACCCAGTACTTC.

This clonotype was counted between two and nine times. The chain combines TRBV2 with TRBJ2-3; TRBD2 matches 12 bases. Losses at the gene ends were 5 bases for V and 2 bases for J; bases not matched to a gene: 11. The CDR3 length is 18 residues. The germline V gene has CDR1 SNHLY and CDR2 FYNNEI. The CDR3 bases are TGTGCCAGCAGTACCGGGACTAGCGGGTCAAGGCTCACAGATACGCAGTATTTT. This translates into CASSTGTSGSRLTDTQYF.

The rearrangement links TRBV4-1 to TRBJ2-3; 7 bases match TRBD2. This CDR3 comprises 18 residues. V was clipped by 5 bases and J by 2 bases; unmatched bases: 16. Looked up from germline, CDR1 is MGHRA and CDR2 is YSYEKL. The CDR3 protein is CASSIQMRSSGHTDTQYF. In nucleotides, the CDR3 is TGCGCCAGCAGCATACAAATGCGATCTAGCGGTCACACAGATACGCAGTATTTT.

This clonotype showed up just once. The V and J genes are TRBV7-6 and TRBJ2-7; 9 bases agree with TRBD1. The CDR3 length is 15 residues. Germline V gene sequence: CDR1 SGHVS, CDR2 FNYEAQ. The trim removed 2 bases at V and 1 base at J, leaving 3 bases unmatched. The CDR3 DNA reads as TGTGCCAGCAGCTTAAACGACAGGGGGTCCTACGAGCAGTACTTC. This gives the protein CASSLNDRGSYEQYF.

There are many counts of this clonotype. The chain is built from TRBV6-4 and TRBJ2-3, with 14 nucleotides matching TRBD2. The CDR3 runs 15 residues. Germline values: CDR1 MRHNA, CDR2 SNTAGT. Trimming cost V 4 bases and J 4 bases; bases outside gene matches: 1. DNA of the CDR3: TGTGCCAGCAGTGCGACTAGCGGGGGGGCAGATACGCAGTATTTT. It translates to CASSATSGGADTQYF.

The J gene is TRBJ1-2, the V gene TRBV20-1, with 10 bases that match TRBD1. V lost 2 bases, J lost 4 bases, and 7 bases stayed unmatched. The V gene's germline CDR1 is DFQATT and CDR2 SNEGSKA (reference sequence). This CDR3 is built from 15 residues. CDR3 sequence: CSARTDRGLSYGYTF. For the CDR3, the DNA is TGCAGTGCTAGAACTGACAGGGGGCTAAGCTATGGCTACACCTTC.

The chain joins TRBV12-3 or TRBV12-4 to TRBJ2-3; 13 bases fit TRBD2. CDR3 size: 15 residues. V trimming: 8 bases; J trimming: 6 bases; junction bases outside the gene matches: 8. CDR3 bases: TGTGCCAGCGGTGGTTGGACTAGCGGGAGTGATACGCAGTATTTT. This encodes CASGGWTSGSDTQYF.

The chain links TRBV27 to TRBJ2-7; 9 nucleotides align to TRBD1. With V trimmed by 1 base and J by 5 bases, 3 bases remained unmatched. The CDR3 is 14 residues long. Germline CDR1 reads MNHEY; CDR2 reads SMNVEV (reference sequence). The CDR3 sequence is CASSLYRGHNEQYF. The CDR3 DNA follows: TGTGCCAGCAGTTTATACAGGGGGCACAACGAGCAGTACTTC.

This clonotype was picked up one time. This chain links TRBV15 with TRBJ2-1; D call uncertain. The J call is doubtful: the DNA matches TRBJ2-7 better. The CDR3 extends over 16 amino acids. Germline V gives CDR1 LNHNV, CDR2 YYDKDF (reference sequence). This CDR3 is CATSRSGYSSYNEQYF. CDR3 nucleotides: TGTGCCACCAGCAGATCCGGCTATAGCTCCTACAATGAGCAGTACTTC.

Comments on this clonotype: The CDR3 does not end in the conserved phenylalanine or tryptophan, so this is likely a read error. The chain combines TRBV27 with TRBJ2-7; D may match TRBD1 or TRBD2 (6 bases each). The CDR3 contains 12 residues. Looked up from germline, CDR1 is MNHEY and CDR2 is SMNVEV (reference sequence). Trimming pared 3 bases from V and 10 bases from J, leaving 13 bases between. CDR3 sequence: CASSFFRGPQYL. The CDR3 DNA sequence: TGTGCCAGCAGTTTCTTTCGGGGGCCTCAGTACTTA.

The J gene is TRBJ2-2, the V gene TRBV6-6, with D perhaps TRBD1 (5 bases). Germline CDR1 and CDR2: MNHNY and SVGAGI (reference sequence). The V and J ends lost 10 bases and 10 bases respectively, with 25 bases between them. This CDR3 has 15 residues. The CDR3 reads CATGSIQGPPEELFF. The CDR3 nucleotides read TGTGCCACTGGAAGCATCCAGGGCCCTCCGGAGGAGCTGTTTTTT.

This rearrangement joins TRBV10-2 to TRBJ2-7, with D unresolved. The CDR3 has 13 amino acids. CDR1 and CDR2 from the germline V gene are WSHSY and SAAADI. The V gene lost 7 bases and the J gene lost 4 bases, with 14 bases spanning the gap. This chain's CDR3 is CASKSSLGYEQYF. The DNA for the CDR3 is TGCGCCAGCAAATCCTCCCTAGGTTACGAGCAGTACTTC.

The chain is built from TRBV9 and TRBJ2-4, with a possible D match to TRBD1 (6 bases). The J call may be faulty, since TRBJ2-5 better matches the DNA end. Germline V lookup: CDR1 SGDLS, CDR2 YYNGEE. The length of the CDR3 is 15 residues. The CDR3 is CASSDTPGVLVTQYF. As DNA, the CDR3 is TGTGCCAGCAGCGACACCCCAGGGGTCCTAGTGACCCAGTACTTC.

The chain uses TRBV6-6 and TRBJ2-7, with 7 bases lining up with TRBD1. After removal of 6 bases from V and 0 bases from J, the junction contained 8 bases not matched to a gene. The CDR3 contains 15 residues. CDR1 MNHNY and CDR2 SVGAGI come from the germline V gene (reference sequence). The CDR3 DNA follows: TGTGCCAGCAGGCCGCCGACAGGGAGCTCCTACGAGCAGTACTTC. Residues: CASRPPTGSSYEQYF.

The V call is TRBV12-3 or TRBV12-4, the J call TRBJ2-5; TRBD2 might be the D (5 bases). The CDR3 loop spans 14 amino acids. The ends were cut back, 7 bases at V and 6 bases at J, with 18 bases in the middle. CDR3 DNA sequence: TGTGCCAGCACCCAAGAGGCTAGCAGGCAGACCCAGTACTTC. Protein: CASTQEASRQTQYF.

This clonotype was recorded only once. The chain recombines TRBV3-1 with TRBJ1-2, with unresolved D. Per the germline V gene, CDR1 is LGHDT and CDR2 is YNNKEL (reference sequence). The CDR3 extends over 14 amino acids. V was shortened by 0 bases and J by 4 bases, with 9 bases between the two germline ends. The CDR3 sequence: CASSQELEVYGYTF. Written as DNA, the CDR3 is TGTGCCAGCAGCCAAGAGTTGGAAGTCTATGGCTACACCTTC. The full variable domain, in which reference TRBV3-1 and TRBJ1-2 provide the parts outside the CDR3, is DTAVSQTPKYLVTQMGNDKSIKCEQNLGHDTMYWYKQDSKKFLKIMFSYNNKELIINETVPNRFSPKSPDKAHLNLHINSLELGDSAVYFCASSQELEVYGYTFGSGTRLTVV.

The chain's CDR3 is CASSQDLGGAGTEAFF. CDR3 coding DNA: TGTGCCAGCAGCCAAGATCTAGGGGGGGCTGGCACTGAAGCTTTCTTT. This chain links TRBV4-2 with TRBJ1-1; D might be TRBD1 (6 bases). Trimming took 0 bases from V and 4 from J, leaving 15 bases between them. This CDR3 is 16 amino acids long. Germline V CDR1 and CDR2: LGHNA, YNFKEQ.

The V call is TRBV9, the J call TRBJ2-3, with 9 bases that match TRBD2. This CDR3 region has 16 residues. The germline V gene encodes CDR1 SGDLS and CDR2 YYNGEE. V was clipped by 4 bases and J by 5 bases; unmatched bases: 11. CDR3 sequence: CASSPRRAGGLDTQYF. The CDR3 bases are TGTGCCAGCAGCCCGAGGAGAGCGGGAGGTCTAGATACGCAGTATTTT.

CDR3 in DNA: TGTGCCAGCAGCTCGTTGGGACTAGCGGGAGTTGATGAGCAGTTCTTC. This gives the protein CASSSLGLAGVDEQFF. The chain links TRBV11-2 to TRBJ2-1; 14 nucleotides agree with TRBD2. The V gene end was trimmed by 4 bases and the J gene end by 8 bases; junction bases not matched to a gene: 7. Looked up from germline, CDR1 is SGHAT and CDR2 is FQNNGV. The CDR3 runs 16 residues.

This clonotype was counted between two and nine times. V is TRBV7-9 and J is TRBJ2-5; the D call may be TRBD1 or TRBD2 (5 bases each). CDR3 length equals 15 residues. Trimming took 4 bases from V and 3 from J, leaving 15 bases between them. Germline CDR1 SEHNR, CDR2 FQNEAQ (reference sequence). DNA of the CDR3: TGTGCCAGCAGCTCCCAAAGGGACGCGGAAGAGACCCAGTACTTC. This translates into CASSSQRDAEETQYF.